This TCR beta chain is drawn from a study of cytomegalovirus exposure and HLA in healthy donors. With 4 bases clipped from V and 9 bases from J, the junction kept 14 bases outside the gene matches. Germline V CDR1 and CDR2: SGDLS, YYNGEE. The CDR3 totals 15 residues. In the PCR, 60 Vbeta and 13 Jbeta primers were used. TCRdb's table, derived via immunoSEQ multiplex PCR, lists solely in-frame clones and lacks some. Among 80,000 to 100,000 clones, 55% to 70% were seen once, and the ten largest hold approximately 16%. This clone was counted only a few times. The specimen was PBMCs. The chain couples TRBV9 to TRBJ2-5, with 8 positions matching TRBD2. The clonotype comes from a woman in her thirties or forties in good health and CMV-seropositive. As DNA, the CDR3 is TGTGCCAGCAGCTTTCAAAGCGGGAGCCTAGGGGCCCAGTACTTC. As protein: CASSFQSGSLGAQYF.